This T cell receptor beta chain was identified in a study of neurological immune-mediated disorders. Whole-study results and caveats: HTLV-1-associated myelopathy had the most TCR clonal expansion, while multiple sclerosis had the least, a level that fell below healthy controls.

MiXCR, run by TCRdb on the 5' RACE reads, gives a single entry per CDR3 protein. The top ten hold approximately 5.4% of the sample, which has approximately 89,000 distinct CDR3 sequences, under 4.5% seen once. This clonotype was counted ten times or more. Its cognate antigen is unknown. The sample's time point: longitudinal time-point 3. Stored at -80 C, 2 million PBMCs were the source of the unsorted libraries. Sequenced sample: PBMCs. This sequence was found in a woman aged 55-75 years with multiple sclerosis.

This CDR3 reads CASSSSGGGRYNEQFF. The CDR3 nucleotides read TGTGCCAGCAGTTCCTCTGGCGGGGGTCGATACAATGAGCAGTTCTTC. This chain uses TRBV6-5 with TRBJ2-1; 7 positions match TRBD2. Germline V gene sequence: CDR1 MNHEY, CDR2 SVGAGI. The ends lost 4 bases at V and 4 bases at J; junction bases unmatched: 10. CDR3 length: 16 residues.